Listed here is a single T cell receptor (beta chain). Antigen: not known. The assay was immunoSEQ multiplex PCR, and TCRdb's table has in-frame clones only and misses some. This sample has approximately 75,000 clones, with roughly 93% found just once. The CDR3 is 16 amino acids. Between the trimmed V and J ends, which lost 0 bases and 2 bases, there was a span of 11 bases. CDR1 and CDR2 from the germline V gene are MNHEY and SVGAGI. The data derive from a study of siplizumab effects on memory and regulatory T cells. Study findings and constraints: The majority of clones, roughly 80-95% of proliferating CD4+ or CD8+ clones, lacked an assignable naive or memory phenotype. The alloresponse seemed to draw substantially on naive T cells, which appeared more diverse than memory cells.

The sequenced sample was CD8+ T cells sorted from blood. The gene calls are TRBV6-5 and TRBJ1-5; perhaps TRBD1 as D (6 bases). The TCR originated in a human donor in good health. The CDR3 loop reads CASSYSAGDGNQPQHF. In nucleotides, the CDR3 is TGTGCCAGCAGTTACTCTGCAGGGGATGGCAATCAGCCCCAGCATTTT.